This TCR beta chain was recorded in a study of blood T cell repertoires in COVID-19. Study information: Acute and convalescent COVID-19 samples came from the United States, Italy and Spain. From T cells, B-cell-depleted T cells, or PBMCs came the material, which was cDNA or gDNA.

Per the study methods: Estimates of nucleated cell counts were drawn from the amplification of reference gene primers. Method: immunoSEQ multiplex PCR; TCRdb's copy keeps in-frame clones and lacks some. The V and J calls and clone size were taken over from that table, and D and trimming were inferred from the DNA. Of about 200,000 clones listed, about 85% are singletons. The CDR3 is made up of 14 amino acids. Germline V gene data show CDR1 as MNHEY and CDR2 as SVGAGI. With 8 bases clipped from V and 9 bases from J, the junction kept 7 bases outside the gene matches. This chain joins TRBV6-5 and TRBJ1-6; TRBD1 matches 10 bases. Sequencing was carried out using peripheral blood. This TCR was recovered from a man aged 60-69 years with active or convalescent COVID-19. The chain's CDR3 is CASCPGQGFSPLHF. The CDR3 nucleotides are TGTGCCAGCTGTCCGGGACAGGGGTTTTCACCCCTCCACTTT.